Following are 25 T cell receptor beta chains from one sample sequenced in a study of T cell repertoires in ileal Crohn's disease (dated by TCRdb to about 2019). The time point label of this sample denotes: proximal margin of the surgical specimen (macroscopically non-inflamed). To prepare the library, the immunoSEQ multiplex PCR assay was applied. The immuneACCESS repertoire file appears here via TCRdb, limited to in-frame rearrangements. These files lack a portion of the clones; in checked studies, under half of the deficit traces to unresolved V genes, and the cause of the others is not known. The sample table shows 5,500 to 8,500 clones, and roughly 74% are seen once. The ten largest clonotypes hold approximately 8.9% of the sample. Sequencing was performed on ileal tissue. These receptors were obtained from an adult with Crohn's disease.

The V and J genes are TRBV7-7 and TRBJ2-2, with a weak D call TRBD1 (6 bases). There are 16 residues in the CDR3. With 5 bases removed from V and 0 bases from J, the gap between germline ends came to 13 bases. Germline V gene lookup returns CDR1 SSHAT and CDR2 FNYEAQ (reference sequence). The CDR3 coding sequence is TGTGCCAGCAGCACCCGACAGGTTTCGAACACCGGGGAGCTGTTTTTT. Its protein product is CASSTRQVSNTGELFF.

V is TRBV4-1 and J is TRBJ2-4; maybe TRBD2 (6 bases). The CDR3 consists of 17 residues. Germline CDR1 MGHRA, CDR2 YSYEKL. Trimming left V 0 bases short and J 0 bases short, with 12 bases between. CDR3 sequence (DNA): TGCGCCAGCAGCCAAGATACTAGCCGACTAGCCAAAAACATTCAGTACTTC. Protein: CASSQDTSRLAKNIQYF.

V and J are TRBV27 and TRBJ2-3, with 15 bases identical to TRBD2. Trimming removed 7 bases from V and 5 bases from J; junction bases left unmatched: 4. This CDR3 contains 15 residues. CDR1 and CDR2 from the germline V gene are MNHEY and SMNVEV (reference sequence). For the CDR3, the DNA is TGTGCCAGCAAGGGACTAGCGGGAGGAGAAGATACGCAGTATTTT. Protein sequence: CASKGLAGGEDTQYF.

The rearrangement links TRBV6-1 to TRBJ2-7; tentatively, D is TRBD2 (5 bases). The CDR3 sequence is 14 residues long. Between the trimmed V and J ends, which lost 8 bases and 1 base, there was a span of 15 bases. The V gene's germline CDR1 is MNHNS and CDR2 SASEGT. DNA of the CDR3: TGTGCCAGCGAATCCCCAACTAGTTCCTACGAGCAGTACTTC. It yields the protein CASESPTSSYEQYF.

The gene calls are TRBV7-6 and TRBJ2-3; the D gene is possibly TRBD2 (5 bases). Trimming took 1 base from V and 4 from J, leaving 18 bases between them. The CDR3 totals 17 residues. Germline CDR1 and CDR2: SGHVS and FNYEAQ. CDR3 sequence (DNA): TGTGCCAGCAGCTTAGGCGGGTCTCCCCCTTTCCCAGATACGCAGTATTTT. It translates to CASSLGGSPPFPDTQYF.

The chain couples TRBV11-2 to TRBJ1-2; D unresolved. Germline lookup yields CDR1 SGHAT and CDR2 FQNNGV. Trimming took off 0 bases at V and 2 bases at J, with 1 base between the two ends. The CDR3 runs 12 residues. The DNA of the CDR3 is TGTGCCAGCAGCTTAGAAAACTATGGCTACACCTTC. Encoded protein: CASSLENYGYTF.

The rearrangement joins TRBV6-5 to TRBJ1-3; perhaps TRBD1 as D (6 bases). CDR1 and CDR2 (germline): MNHEY, SVGAGI. The CDR3 sequence is 16 residues long. The ends were cut back, 4 bases at V and 0 bases at J, with 13 bases in the middle. The CDR3 here is CASSLDSPDSGNTIYF. CDR3 DNA: TGTGCCAGCAGTTTGGACAGTCCAGACTCTGGAAACACCATATATTTT.

On this clone itself: This sample also contains other DNA sequences that code for the same CDR3. The chain carries TRBV7-2 and TRBJ2-7, with D unresolved. Looked up from germline, CDR1 is SGHTA and CDR2 is FQGNSA. The CDR3 totals 13 residues. V shed 4 bases and J shed 0 bases, with 7 bases lying between them. The CDR3 sequence is CASSSGPSYEQYF. CDR3 nucleotides: TGTGCCAGCAGCTCAGGCCCCTCCTACGAGCAGTACTTC.

This chain links TRBV6-6 with TRBJ2-7, with 11 bases aligning to TRBD2. CDR1 is MNHNY and CDR2 is SVGAGI in the germline V gene (reference sequence). The V and J ends lost 7 bases and 4 bases, in that order; junction bases with no gene match: 6. The CDR3 totals 14 residues. CDR3 loop: CASTLAGGGYEQYF. CDR3 DNA: TGTGCCAGCACCCTAGCGGGAGGAGGATACGAGCAGTACTTC.

The chain is built from TRBV20-1 and TRBJ2-7; unclear D gene. Germline V lookup: CDR1 DFQATT, CDR2 SNEGSKA (reference sequence). Trimming shortened V by 0 bases and J by 12 bases, and 12 bases separated the two germline ends. The CDR3 length is 11 residues. CDR3 region: CSARDPVVGYF. The CDR3 region has the DNA TGCAGTGCTAGAGATCCCGTGGTGGGGTACTTC.

This chain links TRBV5-5 with TRBJ2-5; D is undetermined. The CDR3 is made up of 16 amino acids. The V end lost 2 bases, the J end lost 1 base, and 15 bases lay between the germline ends. Germline lookup yields CDR1 SGHKS and CDR2 YYEKEE (reference sequence). The CDR3 sequence is CASSFGSRTLQETQYF. CDR3 bases: TGTGCCAGCAGCTTTGGGTCTCGAACTCTCCAAGAGACCCAGTACTTC.

The chain uses TRBV6-1 and TRBJ2-2, with TRBD2 matching over 7 bases. Germline values: CDR1 MNHNS, CDR2 SASEGT. The CDR3 is 14 residues long. J lost 5 bases, V lost 6 bases, and 6 bases had no gene match. CDR3 region: CASRLAEGTGELFF. The CDR3 DNA follows: TGTGCCAGCAGGCTAGCGGAGGGGACCGGGGAGCTGTTTTTT.

This clone was counted only a few times. The chain has TRBV6-5 and TRBJ1-5; tentatively, D is TRBD1 (5 bases). Trimming cost V 5 bases and J 2 bases, with 7 bases left between them. This CDR3 spans 13 amino acids. In germline, CDR1 is MNHEY, CDR2 SVGAGI. DNA of the CDR3: TGTGCCAGCAGTGAACAGGGCAATCAGCCCCAGCATTTT. Protein sequence: CASSEQGNQPQHF.

The chain combines TRBV7-2 with TRBJ1-1; D unclear. The CDR3 sequence is 13 residues long. Deletions cut 5 bases from V and 5 bases from J, with 12 bases between. CDR1 and CDR2 (germline): SGHTA, FQGNSA. The CDR3 bases are TGTGCCAGCAGCGGCCGTAGCAGGACTGAAGCTTTCTTT. Its protein product is CASSGRSRTEAFF.

The gene calls are TRBV11-2 and TRBJ1-1, with 8 bases matching TRBD1. Losses at the gene ends were 4 bases for V and 5 bases for J; bases not matched to a gene: 6. This CDR3 comprises 14 residues. Germline V gene sequence: CDR1 SGHAT, CDR2 FQNNGV. As DNA, the CDR3 is TGTGCCAGCAGCTCGGGACAGGTGGGGACTGAAGCTTTCTTT. Translating gives CASSSGQVGTEAFF.

The CDR3 reads CASSLPTGDQETQYF. The DNA for the CDR3 is TGTGCCAGCAGTTTGCCGACAGGGGACCAAGAGACCCAGTACTTC. The chain is built from TRBV28 and TRBJ2-5, with TRBD1 identical over 8 bases. J was trimmed by 0 bases and V by 3 bases; bases with no gene match: 3. The CDR3 totals 15 residues. Germline V gives CDR1 MDHEN, CDR2 SYDVKM.

The table lists this clone with a few counts. This chain links TRBV10-2 with TRBJ2-1; perhaps TRBD2 as D (5 bases). V lost 6 bases, J lost 1 base, and 7 bases lay in between. The CDR3 is made up of 13 amino acids. Germline CDR1 WSHSY, CDR2 SAAADI. CDR3 sequence reads: CASREASYNEQFF. CDR3 sequence (DNA): TGCGCCAGCAGGGAGGCTTCCTACAATGAGCAGTTCTTC.

The CDR3 coding sequence is TGTGCCAGCAGCTTGTTTGGACAGGGAGGGAACACTGAAGCTTTCTTT. Translating gives CASSLFGQGGNTEAFF. The rearrangement joins TRBV5-6 to TRBJ1-1; TRBD1 matches 8 bases. The CDR3 is 16 residues long. The V gene end was trimmed by 1 base and the J gene end by 1 base; junction bases not matched to a gene: 6. Germline V gene data show CDR1 as SGHDT and CDR2 as YYEEEE.

The rearrangement links TRBV4-2 to TRBJ2-6; D gene ambiguous. Germline V CDR1 and CDR2: LGHNA, YNFKEQ. Between the trimmed V and J ends, which lost 0 bases and 0 bases, there was a span of 9 bases. CDR3 size: 17 residues. The CDR3 here is CASSQEWAHSGANVLTF. The CDR3 bases are TGTGCCAGCAGCCAAGAATGGGCTCACTCTGGGGCCAACGTCCTGACTTTC.

V gene TRBV10-3 combines with J gene TRBJ2-3; D call uncertain. Trimming cost V 6 bases and J 2 bases, with 6 bases left between them. The CDR3 runs to 12 residues. Per the germline V gene, CDR1 is ENHRY and CDR2 is SYGVKD. The CDR3 loop is CAISSSTDTQYF. The DNA of the CDR3 is TGTGCCATCAGCAGCTCCACAGATACGCAGTATTTT.

This clone has a single count. The genes are TRBV7-9 and TRBJ2-1; D is possibly TRBD2 (5 bases). Germline CDR1 and CDR2: SEHNR and FQNEAQ (reference sequence). The CDR3 is made up of 13 amino acids. V was shortened by 2 bases and J by 5 bases, with 7 bases between the two germline ends. The CDR3: CASSLSGNNEQFF. The CDR3 coding sequence is TGTGCCAGCAGCTTATCCGGGAACAATGAGCAGTTCTTC.

Turning to this clone: One end of the junction varies from germline; a read error may be responsible. The chain couples TRBV27 to TRBJ2-3; 9 bases map to TRBD2. The CDR3 runs 15 residues. The germline CDR1 and CDR2 sequences are MNHEY and SMNVEV (reference sequence). The CDR3 DNA sequence: TGTGCCAGCAGTTACCCTGGGACTAGCAGAGATACGCAGTATTTT. Translating gives CASSYPGTSRDTQYF.

This clone was counted a few times. The V gene is TRBV11-2, the J gene TRBJ2-7; TRBD1 matches 10 bases. The CDR3 extends over 15 amino acids. The germline V gene has CDR1 SGHAT and CDR2 FQNNGV. The trim removed 5 bases at V and 5 bases at J, leaving 9 bases unmatched. In DNA form, the CDR3 reads TGTGCCAGCAGCCAGATGACAGGGGGCTACCACGAGCAGTACTTC. Protein sequence: CASSQMTGGYHEQYF.

The chain has TRBV19 and TRBJ2-7; the D gene could be TRBD1 or TRBD2 (5 bases each). CDR1 and CDR2 from the germline V gene are LNHDA and SQIVND (reference sequence). The V and J ends lost 3 bases and 2 bases respectively, with 11 bases between them. CDR3 length equals 14 residues. The CDR3 DNA follows: TGTGCCAGTAGTATCGGGGCAGGAACCTACGAGCAGTACTTC. Protein sequence: CASSIGAGTYEQYF.

The CDR3 here is CASSVGTGGGTGELFF. In DNA, the CDR3 is TGTGCCAGCAGCGTAGGGACAGGGGGGGGCACCGGGGAGCTGTTTTTT. J is TRBJ2-2 and V is TRBV11-2, with 11 nucleotides matching TRBD1. The CDR3 consists of 16 residues. The V gene's germline CDR1 is SGHAT and CDR2 FQNNGV. After removal of 5 bases from V and 4 bases from J, the junction contained 6 bases not matched to a gene. Drawing the rest from reference TRBV11-2 and TRBJ2-2, the complete variable domain is EAGVAQSPRYKIIEKRQSVAFWCNPISGHATLYWYQQILGQGPKLLIQFQNNGVVDDSQLPKDRFSAERLKGVDSTLKIQPAKLEDSAVYLCASSVGTGGGTGELFFGEGSRLTVL.